Detailed here is one TCR beta chain. The PCR was carried out with 60 Vbeta primers and 13 Jbeta primers. Profiled with immunoSEQ multiplex PCR; TCRdb holds only in-frame clones, not every one. The repertoire holds roughly 150,000 clones, with 75% to 80% as singletons. The data belong to a study of cytomegalovirus exposure and HLA in healthy donors. The overall study: Counted in an early data release were approximately 85 million unique TCRs from HLA-typed donors.

V lost 11 bases and J lost 1, with 15 bases in between. Germline values: CDR1 SNHLY, CDR2 FYNNEI. The CDR3 runs 13 residues. The sequencing sample was made of PBMCs. The sequence was collected from a male donor in good health and CMV-seronegative. The chain carries TRBV2 and TRBJ2-7; TRBD1 is a possible D gene (5 bases). The CDR3, as DNA: TGTGCCCTCAGGGCGAACCCTTCCTACGAGCAGTACTTC. Protein: CALRANPSYEQYF.